These 13 T cell receptor beta chains originate from one sample sequenced in a study of cytomegalovirus exposure and HLA in healthy donors. The PCR made use of 60 Vbeta and 13 Jbeta primers. This table comes from immunoSEQ multiplex PCR, and its TCRdb copy is limited to in-frame clones, with some not included. Of 150,000 to 160,000 clones listed, about 85% are singletons. Sequenced material: PBMCs. Receptor source: a young woman in good health and CMV-seronegative.

This clone was counted a single time. This sequence joins TRBV28 and TRBJ1-1, with D unclear. The CDR3 sequence is 13 residues long. Germline V lookup: CDR1 MDHEN, CDR2 SYDVKM. Trimming took 5 bases from V and 7 from J, leaving 14 bases between them. This CDR3 reads CASSLQVKVEAFF. The CDR3, as DNA: TGTGCCAGCAGTCTCCAGGTAAAGGTTGAAGCTTTCTTT.

This clone was recorded at least ten times. CDR3 sequence reads: CASSNRDIWQGYTF. CDR3 bases: TGTGCCAGCAGCAACCGGGACATCTGGCAGGGCTACACCTTC. V and J are TRBV28 and TRBJ1-2; maybe TRBD1 (6 bases). CDR1 is MDHEN, CDR2 SYDVKM, per germline. The V end lost 6 bases, the J end lost 8 bases, and 19 bases lay between the germline ends. The CDR3 totals 14 residues.

This clone appeared a few times. V usage is TRBV25-1 and J usage is TRBJ2-3; 9 nucleotides align to TRBD1. The trim removed 1 base at V and 1 base at J, leaving 0 bases unmatched. The CDR3 length is 15 residues. Germline lookup yields CDR1 MGHDK and CDR2 SYGVNS. The chain's CDR3 is CASSEWDRGTDTQYF. DNA of the CDR3: TGTGCCAGCAGTGAATGGGACAGGGGCACAGATACGCAGTATTTT.

The chain employs TRBV5-4 and TRBJ2-7; 12 positions agree with TRBD2. This CDR3 spans 15 amino acids. The ends lost 2 bases at V and 4 bases at J; junction bases unmatched: 4. Germline V gene lookup returns CDR1 SGHNT and CDR2 YYREEE (reference sequence). The CDR3: CASSFGTSGLYEQYF. In DNA, the CDR3 is TGTGCCAGCAGCTTCGGGACTAGCGGGTTATACGAGCAGTACTTC. The variable domain in full, with the rest retrieved from reference TRBV5-4 and TRBJ2-7, is ETGVTQSPTHLIKTRGQQVTLRCSSQSGHNTVSWYQQALGQGPQFIFQYYREEENGRGNFPPRFSGLQFPNYSSELNVNALELDDSALYLCASSFGTSGLYEQYFGPGTRLTVT.

V and J are TRBV7-9 and TRBJ2-5; TRBD1 matches at 8 bases. Germline V gene sequence: CDR1 SEHNR, CDR2 FQNEAQ (reference sequence). The CDR3 loop spans 15 amino acids. Trimming cost V 3 bases and J 3 bases; bases outside gene matches: 6. The CDR3 nucleotides read TGTGCCAGCAGCTTCGGACAGGGCCCCGAAGAGACCCAGTACTTC. This gives the protein CASSFGQGPEETQYF.

The chain uses TRBV7-7 and TRBJ2-1; D perhaps matches TRBD2 (7 bases). Germline assignment: CDR1 SSHAT and CDR2 FNYEAQ (reference sequence). Trimming took off 0 bases at V and 10 bases at J, with 13 bases between the two ends. CDR3 length: 14 residues. CDR3 coding DNA: TGTGCCAGCAGCTTAGCGGGGGGGCTGAGGGAGCAGTTCTTC. It specifies CASSLAGGLREQFF.

This rearrangement joins TRBV5-1 to TRBJ2-3, with 7 bases matching TRBD1. Per germline, CDR1 SGHRS and CDR2 YFSETQ. This CDR3 region has 14 residues. V dropped 3 bases and J dropped 6; count of bases not matched to a gene: 7. The CDR3 here is CASSSGTARDTQYF. In DNA form, the CDR3 reads TGCGCCAGCAGCTCCGGGACAGCCAGGGATACGCAGTATTTT.

This clone was seen just once. The chain has TRBV13 and TRBJ2-2; 9 bases fit TRBD2. Germline assignment: CDR1 PRHDT and CDR2 FYEKMQ (reference sequence). This CDR3 has 14 amino acids. V gave up 5 bases and J gave up 6 bases; unmatched junction bases: 4. CDR3 nucleotides: TGTGCCAGCAGCCGGGGACTAGCCCCCGGGGAGCTGTTTTTT. This codes for CASSRGLAPGELFF.

The chain recombines TRBV5-6 with TRBJ2-3; 7 bases agree with TRBD2. V shed 4 bases and J 0 bases; nucleotides not matched to a gene: 11. Germline-derived CDR1 and CDR2 are SGHDT and YYEEEE. This CDR3 is built from 17 residues. The DNA of the CDR3 is TGTGCCAGCAGCCCGGGGGGTCAGTTATTTAGCACAGATACGCAGTATTTT. Translating gives CASSPGGQLFSTDTQYF.

The V call is TRBV6-5, the J call TRBJ1-4; no clear D gene. The CDR3 consists of 15 residues. The V gene's germline CDR1 is MNHEY and CDR2 SVGAGI. Deletions cut 6 bases from V and 0 bases from J, with 11 bases between. Here the CDR3 DNA reads TGTGCCAGCAGGCAGAAGTTCGCAACTAATGAAAAACTGTTTTTT. Its protein is CASRQKFATNEKLFF.

This rearrangement joins TRBV9 to TRBJ2-1; D gene uncertain. The CDR3 sequence is 16 residues long. Germline V gives CDR1 SGDLS, CDR2 YYNGEE. V gave up 0 bases and J gave up 4 bases, with 14 bases separating them. CDR3 DNA: TGTGCCAGCAGCGTAGTAACGGGTTTTGGATACAATGAGCAGTTCTTC. Protein product: CASSVVTGFGYNEQFF.

This clone has just one count. This chain connects TRBV29-1 to TRBJ2-7, with 9 bases matching TRBD2. J gave up 7 bases and V 4 bases, and 8 bases lay outside the gene matches. The CDR3 runs to 13 residues. Germline V gene data show CDR1 as SQVTM and CDR2 as ANQGSEA. The CDR3: CSVVAGGLGEQYF. CDR3 in DNA: TGCAGCGTTGTCGCGGGGGGGCTGGGGGAGCAGTACTTC.

The rearrangement links TRBV6-6 to TRBJ1-2; D gene unclear. CDR1 and CDR2 (germline): MNHNY, SVGAGI (reference sequence). The CDR3 runs 14 residues. V lost 6 bases, J lost 2 bases, and 13 bases lay in between. The CDR3 coding sequence is TGTGCCAGCAGGGCCCCGACAAGGAACTATGGCTACACCTTC. Translation gives CASRAPTRNYGYTF.